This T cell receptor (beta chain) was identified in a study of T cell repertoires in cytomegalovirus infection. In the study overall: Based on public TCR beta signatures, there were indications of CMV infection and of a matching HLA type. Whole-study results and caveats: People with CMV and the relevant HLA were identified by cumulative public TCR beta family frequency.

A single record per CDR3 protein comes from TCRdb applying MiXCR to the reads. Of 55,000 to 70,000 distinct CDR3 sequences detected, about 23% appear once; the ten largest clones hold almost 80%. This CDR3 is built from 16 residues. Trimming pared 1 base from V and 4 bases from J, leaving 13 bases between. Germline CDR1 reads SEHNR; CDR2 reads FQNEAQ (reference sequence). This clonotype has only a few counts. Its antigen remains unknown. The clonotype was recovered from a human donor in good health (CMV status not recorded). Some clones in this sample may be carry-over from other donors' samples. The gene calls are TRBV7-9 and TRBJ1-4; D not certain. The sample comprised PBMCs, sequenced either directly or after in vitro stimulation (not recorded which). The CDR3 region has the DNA TGTGCCAGCAGCTTAGAGGTGGCAGGCCTTAATGAAAAACTGTTTTTT. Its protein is CASSLEVAGLNEKLFF.